The rows below give T cell receptor beta chains drawn from one sample of a study of T cells after posttransplantation cyclophosphamide. Measured with immunoSEQ multiplex PCR; TCRdb has only the in-frame clones, and not every one. The data contain a few thousand clones, 74% of them seen just once; the ten biggest clones take up roughly 36%. The input for sequencing was PBMCs, taken after allogeneic stem cell transplant with posttransplant cyclophosphamide. The origin of the receptors is a female patient between 50 and 59 years old who received an allogeneic stem cell transplant from a related donor, was CMV-positive, and had no GVHD. The graft donor may have given rise to some T cells. CDR3s include the opening cysteine and the closing phenylalanine or tryptophan.

TRBV6-1	TRBJ2-5	CASSEAARDWETQYF
TRBV7-9	TRBJ1-1	CASSLGSGTEAFF
TRBV4-2	TRBJ2-1	CASSPGAGGGGNEQFF
TRBV10-3	TRBJ2-7	CAISEGTSGLRTYEQYF
TRBV19	TRBJ1-5	CASTATGGENQPQHF
TRBV10-2	TRBJ2-3	CASRRPGTGSTDTQYF
TRBV7-2	TRBJ2-1	CASSLTGDNEQFF
TRBV15	TRBJ2-1	CATSRVDEQFF
TRBV7-2	TRBJ2-1	CASSLRQLNNEQFF
TRBV11-2	TRBJ2-2	CASSLEVNTGELFF
TRBV9	TRBJ2-3	CASSAPGGGADTQYF
TRBV10-3	TRBJ1-2	CAIRSGQGVGGYTF
TRBV5-1	TRBJ2-1	CASSQGQGVNEQFF
TRBV7-2	TRBJ2-7	CASSLGGGLYEQYF
TRBV7-2	TRBJ1-1	CASSFSRGGTEAFF
TRBV18	TRBJ2-7	CASSHRGGEQYF
TRBV9	TRBJ1-1	CASSVSFAGSTEAFF
TRBV25-1	TRBJ2-6	CASSEFGGGGGGANVLTF
TRBV6-1	TRBJ2-7	CASSRMQEVAYEQYF
TRBV9	TRBJ1-2	CASSPHGGLDGYTF
TRBV9	-	CASSVTSGGLYEQYF
TRBV5-1	TRBJ1-1	CASSFDSLNTEAFF
TRBV5-1	TRBJ2-1	CASSLDAGSEFF
TRBV25-1	TRBJ1-6	CASSDLGGPNSPLHF
TRBV28	TRBJ2-5	CASSREQETQYF
TRBV4-1	TRBJ2-2	CASSPGLAENTGELFF
TRBV7-9	TRBJ1-2	CASSLSEFYGYTF
TRBV19	TRBJ2-5	CASSMWAQQGSETQYF
TRBV4-1	TRBJ2-3	CASSQDLTLGGAWGDTQYF
TRBV19	TRBJ1-2	CASSISVYGYTF
TRBV28	TRBJ2-1	CASSFSAGDTNNEQFF
TRBV15	TRBJ1-1	CATSNSMNTEAFF
TRBV5-1	TRBJ2-1	CASSSLGLAGGQNEQFF
TRBV12-5	TRBJ2-5	CASGPSQETQYF
TRBV9	TRBJ2-1	CASSVGGATGHLPTFNEQFF
TRBV21-1	TRBJ1-2	CASSKCLVKVDSTNYGYTF
TRBV5-4	TRBJ1-1	CASSTSQGVNTEAFF
TRBV19	TRBJ1-2	CASSAGTGYGYTF
TRBV6-5	TRBJ1-2	CAVTQGGYGYTF
TRBV27	TRBJ1-1	CASSLSSGATTEAFF
TRBV6-5	TRBJ1-5	CASRPGGRDQPQHF
TRBV5-1	TRBJ2-7	CASSLGATSYEQYF